This TCR beta chain was profiled in a study of T cells after posttransplantation cyclophosphamide. Findings and limits, study-wide: Tissue-infiltrating T cells from skin or gut overlapped little with blood T cells. Donor-recipient repertoire similarity was low at 1-2 months, rising over year one.

Sequenced by immunoSEQ multiplex PCR; TCRdb stores in-frame clones only, minus some. The data show 45,000 to 65,000 clones, 90% to 95% seen once. This related bone marrow graft donor gave peripheral blood on the day of marrow donation. This clone was seen a few times. The antigen remains unidentified. The CDR3 totals 15 residues. Per germline, CDR1 SGHAT and CDR2 FQNNGV. V trimming: 1 base; J trimming: 9 bases; junction bases outside the gene matches: 5. The sequencing input was PBMCs. This TCR derives from a woman in her thirties in good health and a related stem cell transplant donor. The chain uses TRBV11-2 and TRBJ1-6; 8 bases map to TRBD1. CDR3 sequence reads: CASSLAGGYRSPLHF. The CDR3 region has the DNA TGTGCCAGCAGCTTAGCAGGGGGCTATCGTTCACCCCTCCACTTT. The full variable domain, completed using reference TRBV11-2 and TRBJ1-6, is EAGVAQSPRYKIIEKRQSVAFWCNPISGHATLYWYQQILGQGPKLLIQFQNNGVVDDSQLPKDRFSAERLKGVDSTLKIQPAKLEDSAVYLCASSLAGGYRSPLHFGNGTRLTVT.